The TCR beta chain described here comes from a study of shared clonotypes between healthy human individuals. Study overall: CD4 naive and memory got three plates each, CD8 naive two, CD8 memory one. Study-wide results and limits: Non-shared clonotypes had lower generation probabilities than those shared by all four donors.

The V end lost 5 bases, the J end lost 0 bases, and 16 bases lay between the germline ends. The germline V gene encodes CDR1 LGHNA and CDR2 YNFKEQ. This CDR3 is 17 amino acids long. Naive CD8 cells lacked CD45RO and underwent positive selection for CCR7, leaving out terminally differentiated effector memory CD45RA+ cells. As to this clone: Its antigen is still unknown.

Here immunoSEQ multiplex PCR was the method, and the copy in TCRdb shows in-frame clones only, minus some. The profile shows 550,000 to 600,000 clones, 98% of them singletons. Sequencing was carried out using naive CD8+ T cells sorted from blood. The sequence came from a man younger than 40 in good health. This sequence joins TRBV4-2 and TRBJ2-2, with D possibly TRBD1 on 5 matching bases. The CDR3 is CASSSSLRTTNTGELFF. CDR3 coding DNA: TGTGCCAGCAGCTCTTCTCTCCGGACAACGAACACCGGGGAGCTGTTTTTT.